Listed here is a single T cell receptor beta chain. Antigen specificity is unknown. The study recruited healthy Caucasian donors from Russia who were aged about 6 to 90. Through a sample-barcoded 5' primer and a J-beta primer mix, a second PCR was run for about 6 to 11 cycles. TCRdb re-called the 5' RACE reads through MiXCR, storing one row per CDR3 protein. The sample lists 600,000 to 850,000 distinct CDR3 sequences, approximately 25% occurring once. This specimen comes from a study of blood T cells in healthy people across ages. Overall study findings and caveats: Estimates drawn from one million T cells were deemed to understate diversity.

CDR3 length: 16 amino acids. V gave up 5 bases and J gave up 8 bases; unmatched junction bases: 8. The same sample was also studied in work on T cells of mothers and their children. That work contributes: Each mother gave over 8.5 million TCR beta CDR3 reads; each child, about 2.9 million.

This clonotype was sampled from a boy younger than 18 in good health. This chain joins TRBV12-3 or TRBV12-4 and TRBJ2-4; 14 positions agree with TRBD2. Sequenced: blood. CDR3 residues: CASSPGTSGSGYIQYF. The DNA of the CDR3 is TGTGCCAGCAGTCCGGGGACTAGCGGGAGTGGTTACATTCAGTACTTC.